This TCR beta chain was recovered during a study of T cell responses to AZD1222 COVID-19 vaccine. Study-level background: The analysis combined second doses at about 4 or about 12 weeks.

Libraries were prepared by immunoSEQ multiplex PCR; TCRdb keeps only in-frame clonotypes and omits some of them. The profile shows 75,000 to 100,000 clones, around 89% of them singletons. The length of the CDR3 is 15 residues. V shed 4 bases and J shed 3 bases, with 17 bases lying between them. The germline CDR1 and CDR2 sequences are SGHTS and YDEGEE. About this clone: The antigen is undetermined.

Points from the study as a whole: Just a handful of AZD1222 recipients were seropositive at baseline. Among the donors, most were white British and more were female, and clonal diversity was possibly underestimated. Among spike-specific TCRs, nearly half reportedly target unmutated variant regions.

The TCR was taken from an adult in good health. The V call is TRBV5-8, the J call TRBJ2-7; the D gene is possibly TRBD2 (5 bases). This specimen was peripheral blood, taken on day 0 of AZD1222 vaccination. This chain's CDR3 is CASSRIRTDYYEQYF. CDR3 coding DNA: TGTGCCAGCAGCAGAATAAGGACCGACTACTACGAGCAGTACTTC.